The source of this TCR beta chain is a study of graft-versus-host responses after intestinal transplantation. Measured with immunoSEQ multiplex PCR; TCRdb has only the in-frame clones, and not every one. The sample shows some 87,000 clones, roughly 92% of them seen only once. Worth noting for this clone: Its antigen remains unknown.

Per the germline V gene, CDR1 is SGHAT and CDR2 is FQNNGV. V dropped 3 bases and J dropped 1 base, with 4 bases sitting between them. The CDR3 spans 12 residues. The clonotype originates from a human donor who received an intestinal transplant. The gene calls are TRBV11-2 and TRBJ2-7; D gene unclear. Sequences were derived from unstimulated CD4+ T cells sorted from spleen or lymph node cells, sampled before intestinal transplant. The CDR3 DNA follows: TGTGCCAGCAGCTTGGTTTCCTACGAGCAGTACTTC. It translates to CASSLVSYEQYF.